Presented here are 13 T cell receptor beta chains from one specimen sequenced in a study of cytomegalovirus exposure and HLA in healthy donors. Both 60 Vbeta primers and 13 Jbeta primers went into the PCR. Using immunoSEQ multiplex PCR, the repertoire was profiled, and TCRdb retains in-frame clones only, with some absent. The table includes some 180,000 clones, 70% to 80% detected once. Sequencing was carried out using PBMCs. The receptors shown here come from a man aged 18 to 29 in good health and CMV-seronegative.

The chain recombines TRBV7-2 with TRBJ2-3; tentatively, D is TRBD2 (5 bases). The CDR3 consists of 17 residues. Trimming stripped 5 bases from V and 2 bases from J, with 20 bases between. Germline V gene sequence: CDR1 SGHTA, CDR2 FQGNSA. The CDR3 here is CASSDDLFSADTDTQYF. The CDR3 DNA is TGTGCCAGCAGCGATGACCTCTTTAGCGCAGACACAGATACGCAGTATTTT.

The chain joins TRBV6-1 to TRBJ1-5, with 9 bases lining up with TRBD1. V gave up 3 bases and J gave up 3 bases; unmatched junction bases: 6. CDR3 length: 16 residues. The germline gives CDR1 MNHNS, CDR2 SASEGT. This CDR3 reads CASSEGTGPSNQPQHF. The CDR3 region has the DNA TGTGCCAGCAGTGAGGGGACAGGGCCCTCCAATCAGCCCCAGCATTTT.

The sample holds a few counts of this clone. V is TRBV18 and J is TRBJ2-3; D remains ambiguous. The length of the CDR3 is 12 residues. Germline V lookup: CDR1 KGHSH, CDR2 LQKENI. Trimming pared 5 bases from V and 4 bases from J, leaving 7 bases between. The CDR3 spells CASSSVADTQYF. Written as DNA, the CDR3 is TGTGCCAGCTCAAGCGTAGCAGATACGCAGTATTTT.

The chain links TRBV7-9 to TRBJ2-5; 8 bases are a match to TRBD2. Unmatched junction bases numbered 18, after V lost 5 bases and J lost 1 base. Per germline, CDR1 SEHNR and CDR2 FQNEAQ (reference sequence). The CDR3 spans 19 residues. For the CDR3, the DNA is TGTGCCAGCAGCCGAACACGGTGGAGCGGCGGGAGGATCCAAGAGACCCAGTACTTC. Its translation is CASSRTRWSGGRIQETQYF. Drawing the rest from reference TRBV7-9 and TRBJ2-5, the complete variable domain is DTGVSQNPRHKITKRGQNVTFRCDPISEHNRLYWYRQTLGQGPEFLTYFQNEAQLEKSRLLSDRFSAERPKGSFSTLEIQRTEQGDSAMYLCASSRTRWSGGRIQETQYFGPGTRLLVL.

The chain uses TRBV18 and TRBJ1-5; 7 nucleotides match TRBD1. Germline lookup yields CDR1 KGHSH and CDR2 LQKENI. This CDR3 is built from 13 residues. V trimming: 5 bases; J trimming: 6 bases; junction bases outside the gene matches: 4. The CDR3 DNA is TGTGCCAGCTCAGGACAGGATCGTCAGCCCCAGCATTTT. Its protein is CASSGQDRQPQHF.

Only a few counts were recorded for this clone. The chain uses TRBV6-5 and TRBJ2-3; 7 nucleotides align to TRBD2. V was clipped by 8 bases and J by 2 bases; unmatched bases: 4. This CDR3 region has 13 residues. Germline CDR1 and CDR2: MNHEY and SVGAGI. CDR3 nucleotides: TGTGCCAGCGGAAGGGACTACACAGATACGCAGTATTTT. It codes for CASGRDYTDTQYF.

Only one count was recorded for this clone. This chain uses TRBV7-8 with TRBJ1-4, with D possibly being TRBD1 (5 bases). The CDR3 is 15 amino acids. Trimming pared 5 bases from V and 10 bases from J, leaving 20 bases between. Germline loops: CDR1 SGHVS, CDR2 FQNEAQ. CDR3 DNA: TGTGCCAGCAGCAGAGCCCCCGCGGGGACGCCAAAACTGTTTTTT. This encodes CASSRAPAGTPKLFF.

This sequence joins TRBV7-6 and TRBJ2-7, with 8 positions matching TRBD1. The CDR3 has 15 amino acids. Trimming took 4 bases from V and 5 from J; bases not matched to a gene: 10. Germline CDR1 SGHVS, CDR2 FNYEAQ. CDR3 amino acids: CASSSPNDRGHEQYF. CDR3 DNA sequence: TGTGCCAGCAGCTCACCCAACGACAGGGGCCACGAGCAGTACTTC.

The rearrangement joins TRBV14 to TRBJ2-7; TRBD1 matches 7 bases. Trimming took 4 bases from V and 2 from J; bases not matched to a gene: 8. This CDR3 comprises 15 residues. Per germline, CDR1 SGHDN and CDR2 FVKESK. The CDR3 region has the DNA TGTGCCAGCAGCCCCTTCGGGCAGGGGGCCTACGAGCAGTACTTC. Its translation is CASSPFGQGAYEQYF.

The genes are TRBV6-5 and TRBJ1-2, with 7 bases fitting TRBD1. There are 13 residues in the CDR3. Germline V gene data show CDR1 as MNHEY and CDR2 as SVGAGI. V lost 7 bases to trimming and J lost 5 bases; unmatched junction nucleotides: 7. The CDR3 here is CASNPGTAYGYTF. The CDR3 DNA reads TGTGCCAGCAACCCTGGGACAGCTTATGGCTACACCTTC.

The chain employs TRBV7-8 and TRBJ2-1, with 11 bases matching TRBD1. Germline-derived CDR1 and CDR2 are SGHVS and FQNEAQ. The CDR3 totals 18 residues. V shed 7 bases and J 6 bases; nucleotides not matched to a gene: 17. CDR3 amino acids: CASINRRPGQGAINEQFF. CDR3 DNA: TGTGCCAGCATCAACCGGCGGCCCGGACAGGGGGCAATCAATGAGCAGTTCTTC.

This chain uses TRBV13 with TRBJ1-1; TRBD1 aligns across 9 bases. The V gene end was trimmed by 5 bases and the J gene end by 3 bases; junction bases not matched to a gene: 7. There are 15 residues in the CDR3. Germline CDR1 reads PRHDT; CDR2 reads FYEKMQ (reference sequence). CDR3 coding DNA: TGTGCCAGCAGCACCGACAGGGGGGCCTACACTGAAGCTTTCTTT. This encodes CASSTDRGAYTEAFF.

V usage is TRBV4-3 and J usage is TRBJ2-2; D possibly corresponds to TRBD1 (6 bases). V gave up 3 bases and J gave up 5 bases, with 13 bases separating them. The length of the CDR3 is 15 residues. Germline lookup yields CDR1 LGHNA and CDR2 YSLEER. As DNA, the CDR3 is TGCGCCAGCAGCCAGGGCAATCAGGGGACCGGGGAGCTGTTTTTT. It yields the protein CASSQGNQGTGELFF.